A selection of T cell receptor beta chains follows, all from one sample in a study of OX40 agonist ivuxolimab in advanced cancers. The table came from immunoSEQ multiplex PCR; TCRdb's copy has only in-frame clones and leaves some out. The data show tens of thousands of clones, with 88% seen just once and around 0.45% held by the top ten. This specimen consisted of CD4+ or CD8+ T cells sorted from blood, obtained in a trial of the OX40 agonist ivuxolimab. These receptors came from an adult with an advanced solid tumor such as melanoma, head and neck, liver or kidney cancer. Each CDR3 is given with its conserved first and last residue. The order of the fields is V gene, J gene, CDR3 protein.

v_call: TRBV5-1
j_call: TRBJ2-6
cdr3_aa: CASSVGGGANVLTF

v_call: TRBV7-3
j_call: TRBJ2-2
cdr3_aa: CASSSGQGNTGELFF

v_call: TRBV10-3
j_call: TRBJ2-7
cdr3_aa: CAISGEQGSYEQYF

v_call: TRBV6-1
j_call: TRBJ1-5
cdr3_aa: CASSRDGNQPQHF

v_call: TRBV5-5
j_call: TRBJ2-5
cdr3_aa: CASSTQLADKQETQYF

v_call: TRBV6-1
j_call: TRBJ2-3
cdr3_aa: CGCPGGGATDTQYF

v_call: TRBV9
j_call: TRBJ2-2
cdr3_aa: CASSERDTGELFF

v_call: TRBV5-4
j_call: TRBJ1-2
cdr3_aa: CASSLGQGVPMLGGYTF

v_call: TRBV5-1
j_call: TRBJ2-7
cdr3_aa: CASSLAVGKQYF

v_call: TRBV11-2
j_call: TRBJ2-1
cdr3_aa: CASSPLAGGSYNEQFF

v_call: TRBV19
j_call: TRBJ2-5
cdr3_aa: CASSIRGTREGTQYF

v_call: TRBV6-5
j_call: TRBJ1-2
cdr3_aa: CASSTGTGRNGYTF

v_call: TRBV10-3
j_call: TRBJ1-2
cdr3_aa: CAISETGDLYGYTF

v_call: TRBV6-6
j_call: TRBJ1-5
cdr3_aa: CASSYTGSSNQPQHF

v_call: TRBV21-1
j_call: TRBJ2-3
cdr3_aa: CASSNTGRSSTDTQYF

v_call: TRBV5-4
j_call: TRBJ2-3
cdr3_aa: CASSITSLDTQYF

v_call: TRBV18
j_call: TRBJ2-2
cdr3_aa: CASSPLYTDANTGELFF